This T cell receptor beta chain was found in a study of cytomegalovirus exposure and HLA in healthy donors. This PCR relied on a set of 60 Vbeta primers and 13 Jbeta primers. Profiling relied on immunoSEQ multiplex PCR, and the TCRdb table lists in-frame clones only, not all of them. The data hold more than 110,000 clones, with 79% observed a single time. Comments on this clone: Its antigen remains unidentified.

Study-level findings and limits: Per a later analysis, HLA-associated TCR beta chains showed more clonal expansion than other, equally common TCR beta chains. A later analysis found most CMV-associated TCR beta chains apparently HLA-restricted. Trimming of TCR beta V- and J-genes showed a link, identified in a later analysis, to a missense DCLRE1C variant.

Deletions cut 4 bases from V and 0 bases from J, with 12 bases between. This CDR3 region has 14 residues. Germline V lookup: CDR1 SQVTM, CDR2 ANQGSEA. The sequence came from a man younger than 35 in good health and CMV-seronegative. Source material: PBMCs. V usage is TRBV29-1 and J usage is TRBJ1-1, with unresolved D. The DNA for the CDR3 is TGCAGCGTTGCTCGGGTAAGAATGAACACTGAAGCTTTCTTT. Residues: CSVARVRMNTEAFF.